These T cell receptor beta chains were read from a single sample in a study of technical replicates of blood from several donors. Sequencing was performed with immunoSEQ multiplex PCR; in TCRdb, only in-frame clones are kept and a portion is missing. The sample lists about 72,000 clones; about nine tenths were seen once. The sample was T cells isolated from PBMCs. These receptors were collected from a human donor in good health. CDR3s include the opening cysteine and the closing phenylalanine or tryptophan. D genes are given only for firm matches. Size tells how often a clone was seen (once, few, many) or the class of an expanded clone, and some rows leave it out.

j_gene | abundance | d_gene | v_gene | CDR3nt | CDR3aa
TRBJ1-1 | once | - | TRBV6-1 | TGTGCCAGCAGTGAGCTGGCGAACACTGAAGCTTTCTTT | CASSELANTEAFF
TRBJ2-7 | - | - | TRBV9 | TGTGCCAGCAGTCCCCAAGAGGTGGCCTACGAGCAGTACTTC | CASSPQEVAYEQYF
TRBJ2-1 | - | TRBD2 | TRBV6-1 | TGTGCCAGCAGTCCGGGACTAGCGGGAGGTGAGCAGTTCTTC | CASSPGLAGGEQFF
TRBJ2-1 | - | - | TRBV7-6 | TGTGCCAGCAGCTTGCAGGGGGGCCATGAGCAGTTCTTC | CASSLQGGHEQFF
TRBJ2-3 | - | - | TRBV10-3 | TGTGCCATGGGGCGGGGAGACACAGATACGCAGTATTTT | CAMGRGDTDTQYF
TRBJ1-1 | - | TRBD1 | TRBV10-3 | TGTGCCATCGGACAGGGGGAAACTGAAGCTTTCTTT | CAIGQGETEAFF
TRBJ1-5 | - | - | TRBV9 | TGTGCCAGCAGCGCGAGTTATAGCAATCAGCCCCAGCATTTT | CASSASYSNQPQHF
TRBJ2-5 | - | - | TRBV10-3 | TGTGCCTATGGGGCAGTACAAGAGACCCAGTACTTC | CAYGAVQETQYF
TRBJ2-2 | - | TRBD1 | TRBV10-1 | TGCGCCAGCCAGGCACGACCCCCCAACGGGACAGGCTACACCGGGGAGCTGTTTTTT | CASQARPPNGTGYTGELFF
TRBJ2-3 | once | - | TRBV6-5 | TGTGCCAGCAGTTACTCGACACGTAGCACAGATACGCAGTATTTT | CASSYSTRSTDTQYF
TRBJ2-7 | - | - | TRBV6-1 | TGTGCCAGCTGCCGCGCAGGGACTCCCTTCGAGCAGTACTTC | CASCRAGTPFEQYF
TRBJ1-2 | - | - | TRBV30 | TGTGCCTGGAGTGGCTCAGGGGATGGCTACACCTTC | CAWSGSGDGYTF
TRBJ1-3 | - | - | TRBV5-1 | TGCGCCAGCAGCTTGTTTGGGGAGTCCGGAAACACCATATATTTT | CASSLFGESGNTIYF
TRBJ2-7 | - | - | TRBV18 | TGTGCCAGCTCACCACCTCTCTCCAGGGAAGGGTACGAGCAGTACTTC | CASSPPLSREGYEQYF
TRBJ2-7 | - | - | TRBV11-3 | TGTGCCAGCAGCTTAGGGCCCGTTTCCTACGAGCAGTACTTC | CASSLGPVSYEQYF
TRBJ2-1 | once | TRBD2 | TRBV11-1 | TGTGCCAGCAGCTCCGGGACTAGCGGGTATAATGAGCAGTTCTTC | CASSSGTSGYNEQFF
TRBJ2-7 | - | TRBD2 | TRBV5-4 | TGTGCCAGCAGCCAGACTAGCGGGGACTACGAGCAGTACTTC | CASSQTSGDYEQYF
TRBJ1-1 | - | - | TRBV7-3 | TGTGCCAGCACCCAACAGCCTGGGCACACTGAAGCTTTCTTT | CASTQQPGHTEAFF
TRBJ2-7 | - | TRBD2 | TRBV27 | TGTGCCAGCAGCCCATCCCTAGCGGGAGACCCCTACGAGCAGTACTTC | CASSPSLAGDPYEQYF
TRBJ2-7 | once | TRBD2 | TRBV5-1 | TGCGCCAGCAGCTTGGGGACTAGCGGGAGTATATCCTACGAGCAGTACTTC | CASSLGTSGSISYEQYF
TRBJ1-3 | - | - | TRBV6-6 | TGTGCCAGCAGTTACTCGGGAGACACCATATATTTT | CASSYSGDTIYF
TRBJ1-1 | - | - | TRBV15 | TGTGCCACCAGCAGAGGTTCATTGATACAGGAGAACACTGAAGCTTTCTTT | CATSRGSLIQENTEAFF
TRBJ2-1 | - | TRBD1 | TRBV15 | TGTGCCACCAGCGGCCGGGACAGGGTGTATAATGAGCAGTTCTTC | CATSGRDRVYNEQFF
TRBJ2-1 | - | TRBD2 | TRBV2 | TGTGCCAGCAGTGTCCTAGCGGGAGGATTTGATGAGCAGTTCTTC | CASSVLAGGFDEQFF
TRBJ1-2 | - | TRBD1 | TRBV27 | TGTGCCAGCAGTTCCCACAGGGGTGAGAACTATGGCTACACCTTC | CASSSHRGENYGYTF
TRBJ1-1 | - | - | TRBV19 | TGTGCCAGTAGTATCTCAAGCGGAGGAGTAGGCACTGAAGCTTTCTTT | CASSISSGGVGTEAFF
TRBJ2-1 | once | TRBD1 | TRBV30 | TGTGCCTGGAGTGTACAGGGGGCTCGTTACAATGAGCAGTTCTTC | CAWSVQGARYNEQFF
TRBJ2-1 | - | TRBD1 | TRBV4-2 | TGTGCCAGCAGCCAAGAGGGGACAGCAGCAAATGAGCAGTTCTTC | CASSQEGTAANEQFF
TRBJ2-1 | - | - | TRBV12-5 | TGTGCTAGTGGCCGGACAGCCCTCTTGGAGCAGTTCTTC | CASGRTALLEQFF
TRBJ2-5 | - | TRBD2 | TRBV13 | TGTGCCAGCAGCTTATGGGGGGGTCAAGAGACCCAGTACTTC | CASSLWGGQETQYF
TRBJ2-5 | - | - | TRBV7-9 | TGTGCCAGCAGCTTTGGTGGCGGGGGCAAAGAGACCCAGTACTTC | CASSFGGGGKETQYF
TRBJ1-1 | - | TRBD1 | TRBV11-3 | TGTGCCAGCAGCCTTGGACAGGCCTCTGAAGCTTTCTTT | CASSLGQASEAFF
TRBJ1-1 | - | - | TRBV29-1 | TGCAGCGCCGTCCGGTATAACGTAGAAGCTTTCTTT | CSAVRYNVEAFF
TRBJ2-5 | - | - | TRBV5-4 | TGTGCCAGCAGCTTGGAAGAGGAGACCCAGTACTTC | CASSLEEETQYF